This entry describes one TCR beta chain. Original analysis: Amplification of reference gene primers provided the estimated nucleated cell counts. Assay used: immunoSEQ multiplex PCR; TCRdb lists only in-frame clones, some missing. V and J calls and clone size are given by that table; D and trimming were obtained from the DNA. Of about 140,000 clones listed, more than 85% are singletons. This specimen comes from a study of blood T cell repertoires in COVID-19. About the study: Both acute and convalescent COVID-19 samples were obtained from the United States, Italy and Spain.

V lost 2 bases, J lost 1 base, and 7 bases stayed unmatched. The CDR3 consists of 16 residues. CDR1 and CDR2 from the germline V gene are SGHTA and FQGTGA. The specimen was peripheral blood. The rearrangement joins TRBV7-3 to TRBJ2-5; the match to TRBD2 covers 7 bases. This receptor was taken from a human donor in a cohort sampled during active COVID-19. CDR3 coding DNA: TGTGCCAGCAGCTTATTCGGTACGGGGGGCCAAGAGACCCAGTACTTC. This encodes CASSLFGTGGQETQYF. Full variable domain (outside the CDR3, taken from reference TRBV7-3 and TRBJ2-5): GAGVSQTPSNKVTEKGKYVELRCDPISGHTALYWYRQSLGQGPEFLIYFQGTGAADDSGLPNDRFFAVRPEGSVSTLKIQRTERGDSAVYLCASSLFGTGGQETQYFGPGTRLLVL.